This T cell receptor (beta chain) was sequenced during a study of T cells after yellow fever vaccination. Via MiXCR, TCRdb re-called the 5' RACE reads, giving one row per CDR3 protein. The table lists about 340,000 distinct CDR3 sequences, around 12% of them singletons, with 2.5% to 3.5% in the top ten. V was clipped by 5 bases and J by 7 bases; unmatched bases: 6. The germline V gene encodes CDR1 MGHDK and CDR2 SYGVNS. The CDR3 is 13 residues long. This specimen consisted of CD4+ T cells sorted from PBMCs, obtained 15 days after the yellow fever booster vaccination. This receptor was obtained from a man in his late teens or twenties who received the YFV17D yellow fever vaccine. This sequence joins TRBV25-1 and TRBJ1-1; 8 nucleotides align to TRBD1. For the CDR3, the DNA is TGTGCCAGCAGTCGCCAGGGACAGGATGAAGCTTTCTTT. This sequence encodes CASSRQGQDEAFF.